This is a list of T cell receptor beta chains from one sample in a study of Ad26.COV2.S vaccination and SARS-CoV-2 variants. Libraries were prepared by immunoSEQ multiplex PCR; TCRdb keeps only in-frame clonotypes and omits some of them. The sample lists 350,000 to 400,000 clones; about 91% were seen once. The sequences come from peripheral blood, collected in a trial of Ad26.COV2.S vaccine versus placebo. These receptors were obtained from a person between 18 and 65 years old who received the Ad26.COV2.S COVID-19 vaccine or a placebo. CDR3s include the opening cysteine and the closing phenylalanine or tryptophan. Fields, in order: V gene, clone size, J gene, D gene, CDR3 DNA, CDR3 protein. A D gene is named only where the DNA matches it firmly. Rows give clone size only sometimes, using once, few, many, or a class for an expanded clone.

V gene: TRBV6-6
clone size: .
J gene: TRBJ2-2
D gene: .
CDR3 DNA: TGTGCCAGCGGTAGGGGGGCGGACGGGGAGCTGTTTTTT
CDR3 protein: CASGRGADGELFF

V gene: TRBV4-2
clone size: .
J gene: TRBJ1-3
D gene: .
CDR3 DNA: TGTGCCAGCAGCCAAGATGTGGGGAAAGCGGGAAACACCATATATTTT
CDR3 protein: CASSQDVGKAGNTIYF

V gene: TRBV4-1
clone size: .
J gene: TRBJ2-1
D gene: TRBD2
CDR3 DNA: TGCGCCAGCAGCCAAGAGGGACTAGCGGGGGACAATGAGCAGTTCTTC
CDR3 protein: CASSQEGLAGDNEQFF

V gene: TRBV27
clone size: .
J gene: TRBJ1-2
D gene: .
CDR3 DNA: TGTGCCAGCAGCTACCGTTCTAACTATGGCTACACCTTC
CDR3 protein: CASSYRSNYGYTF

V gene: TRBV7-2
clone size: .
J gene: TRBJ2-7
D gene: .
CDR3 DNA: TGTGCCAGCAGCCCCTCACCGGACACCTACGAGCAGTACTTC
CDR3 protein: CASSPSPDTYEQYF

V gene: TRBV10-3
clone size: many
J gene: TRBJ2-7
D gene: TRBD2
CDR3 DNA: TGTGCCATCAGTCGGACAGCGTCGGGGGGGCGTCCCTACGAGCAGTACTTC
CDR3 protein: CAISRTASGGRPYEQYF

V gene: TRBV27
clone size: once
J gene: TRBJ2-7
D gene: TRBD1
CDR3 DNA: TGTGCCAGCAGTCTCTACAGGGGATCCTACGAGCAGTACTTC
CDR3 protein: CASSLYRGSYEQYF

V gene: TRBV5-6
clone size: .
J gene: TRBJ1-5
D gene: .
CDR3 DNA: TGTGCCAGCAGCATTAGGGGCAATCAGCCCCAGCATTTT
CDR3 protein: CASSIRGNQPQHF

V gene: TRBV7-3
clone size: .
J gene: TRBJ1-1
D gene: .
CDR3 DNA: TGTGCCAGCAGCCCCACAGGAAACACTGAAGCTTTCTTT
CDR3 protein: CASSPTGNTEAFF

V gene: TRBV11-3
clone size: .
J gene: TRBJ2-1
D gene: .
CDR3 DNA: TGTGCCAGCAGCTTAGATATTAGGGGGAAGGGGTACTACAATGAGCAGTTCTTC
CDR3 protein: CASSLDIRGKGYYNEQFF

V gene: TRBV28
clone size: few
J gene: TRBJ2-7
D gene: .
CDR3 DNA: TGTGCCAGCGGGGTCGGGGGCGCTAGCGAGCAGTACTTC
CDR3 protein: CASGVGGASEQYF

V gene: TRBV2
clone size: .
J gene: TRBJ2-3
D gene: .
CDR3 DNA: TGTGCCGTCGGCCTTAGCACAGATACGCAGTATTTT
CDR3 protein: CAVGLSTDTQYF

V gene: TRBV18
clone size: few
J gene: TRBJ2-7
D gene: .
CDR3 DNA: TGTGCCAGCTCACCACTGCCCGGGCTGGGTGAGCAGTACTTC
CDR3 protein: CASSPLPGLGEQYF

V gene: TRBV7-2
clone size: once
J gene: TRBJ1-6
D gene: .
CDR3 DNA: TGTGCCAGCAGCCCATATAATTCACCCCTCCACTTT
CDR3 protein: CASSPYNSPLHF

V gene: TRBV24-1
clone size: few
J gene: TRBJ1-4
D gene: .
CDR3 DNA: TGTGCCACCAGTGATGGGAGGGGAAGTGAAAAACTGTTTTTT
CDR3 protein: CATSDGRGSEKLFF

V gene: TRBV9
clone size: .
J gene: TRBJ2-1
D gene: .
CDR3 DNA: TGTGCCAGCAGCGTTCGTATAGCGAGCTCCTACAATGAGCAGTTCTTC
CDR3 protein: CASSVRIASSYNEQFF

V gene: TRBV2
clone size: .
J gene: TRBJ2-7
D gene: TRBD2
CDR3 DNA: TGTGCCAGCAGTGTAGGACTAGCGGGGAACGAGCAGTACTTC
CDR3 protein: CASSVGLAGNEQYF

V gene: TRBV5-6
clone size: .
J gene: TRBJ2-7
D gene: .
CDR3 DNA: TGTGCCAGCAGCTTGGTCGGGGCTTACTCCTACGAGCAGTACTTC
CDR3 protein: CASSLVGAYSYEQYF